A single sample gave rise to the 30 T cell receptor beta chains below, sequenced in a study of T cells after yellow fever vaccination. Using its own MiXCR run on the 5' RACE reads, TCRdb lists one record per CDR3 protein. The sample lists 120,000 or so distinct CDR3 sequences, about 8.8% seen once, with 30% to 50% in the top ten. The sample here was CD8+ T cells sorted from PBMCs, taken on the day of the yellow fever booster vaccination. The receptors were gathered from a young man who received the YFV17D yellow fever vaccine.

Details on this clonotype: At one end the junction does not follow the germline gene, possibly because of a read error. This chain joins TRBV7-6 and TRBJ2-2, with D hard to call. In germline, CDR1 is SGHVS, CDR2 FNYEAQ. This CDR3 contains 13 residues. CDR3 sequence reads: CASSLMNPGELFF. CDR3 coding DNA: TGTGCCAGCAGCCTAATGAACCCCGGGGAGCTGTTTTTT.

This chain connects TRBV20-1 to TRBJ2-3; D is possibly TRBD2 (5 bases). Germline CDR1 DFQATT, CDR2 SNEGSKA (reference sequence). The CDR3 extends over 14 amino acids. The V and J ends lost 3 bases and 8 bases respectively, with 18 bases between them. The CDR3 DNA reads as TGCAGTGCTAGTTATCCGGAGGTGGGCAGTACGCAGTATTTT. Translation: CSASYPEVGSTQYF.

To note about this clonotype: A single base separates this from a much larger clone, so it may be a read error. V gene TRBV4-1 combines with J gene TRBJ1-5; D is possibly TRBD1 (5 bases). The CDR3 sequence is 14 residues long. Germline CDR1 is MGHRA and CDR2 is YSYEKL. V was trimmed by 1 base and J by 2 bases, leaving 6 bases between them. CDR3 sequence reads: CASSQVGGNQPQHF. DNA for the CDR3: TGCGCCAGCAGCCAAGTGGGGGGCAATCAGCCCCAGCATTTT.

This clonotype has more than one count but fewer than ten. The genes are TRBV27 and TRBJ1-5; D remains ambiguous. The CDR3 sequence is 16 residues long. Germline V CDR1 and CDR2: MNHEY, SMNVEV (reference sequence). V was pared by 5 bases and J by 5 bases, with 19 bases between. The CDR3 DNA follows: TGTGCCAGCAGTCCAACTCGGTCCGGCGGATATCAGCCCCAGCATTTT. Amino acids: CASSPTRSGGYQPQHF.

The J gene is TRBJ1-1, the V gene TRBV7-9; maybe TRBD1 (5 bases). The V end lost 1 base, the J end lost 5 bases, and 14 bases lay between the germline ends. Germline V CDR1 and CDR2: SEHNR, FQNEAQ (reference sequence). This CDR3 spans 15 amino acids. CDR3 DNA: TGTGCCAGCAGCTTAGGGTGGGCAGGGAGGACTGAAGCTTTCTTT. Protein sequence: CASSLGWAGRTEAFF.

This chain joins TRBV7-9 and TRBJ1-6; 7 nucleotides align to TRBD1. CDR3 size: 14 residues. In germline, CDR1 is SEHNR, CDR2 FQNEAQ (reference sequence). V shed 7 bases and J 7 bases; nucleotides not matched to a gene: 7. CDR3 nucleotide sequence: TGTGCCAGCACCCTGACAGGGATCAATTCACCCCTCCACTTT. Its protein product is CASTLTGINSPLHF.

This rearrangement joins TRBV15 to TRBJ2-1; D is possibly TRBD2 (6 bases). V lost 0 bases to trimming and J lost 6 bases, with 18 bases between them. Germline loops: CDR1 LNHNV, CDR2 YYDKDF (reference sequence). This CDR3 has 17 residues. CDR3: CATSRDGFGGFGNEQFF. The CDR3 region has the DNA TGTGCCACCAGCAGAGATGGGTTCGGGGGATTCGGCAATGAGCAGTTCTTC.

To note about this clonotype: This sequence may be a read error, since a much larger clone differs from it by one base. The chain uses TRBV7-2 and TRBJ2-3; 10 bases fit TRBD1. V lost 2 bases and J lost 8; bases outside the gene matches: 10. Germline CDR1 reads SGHTA; CDR2 reads FQGNSA. CDR3 size: 16 residues. The CDR3 nucleotides are TGTGCCAGCAGCTTACCCGGGACAGGGGCTGAAGTTACGCAGTATTTT. Its translation: CASSLPGTGAEVTQYF. The full variable domain, completed using reference TRBV7-2 and TRBJ2-3, is GAGVSQSPSNKVTEKGKDVELRCDPISGHTALYWYRQSLGQGLEFLIYFQGNSAPDKSGLPSDRFSAERTGGSVSTLTIQRTQQEDSAVYLCASSLPGTGAEVTQYFGPGTRLTVL.

The chain links TRBV5-1 to TRBJ2-1; TRBD2 aligns across 9 bases. This CDR3 region has 16 residues. V lost 0 bases, J lost 7 bases, and 8 bases stayed unmatched. Germline CDR1 SGHRS, CDR2 YFSETQ. CDR3 amino acids: CASSLDPAGGRNEQFF. The DNA for the CDR3 is TGCGCCAGCAGCTTGGATCCAGCGGGGGGCAGGAATGAGCAGTTCTTC. Supplemented by reference TRBV5-1 and TRBJ2-1, the full variable domain reads KAGVTQTPRYLIKTRGQQVTLSCSPISGHRSVSWYQQTPGQGLQFLFEYFSETQRNKGNFPGRFSGRQFSNSRSEMNVSTLELGDSALYLCASSLDPAGGRNEQFFGPGTRLTVL.

V gene TRBV2 combines with J gene TRBJ2-2; TRBD1 agrees at 12 bases. Trimming cost V 9 bases and J 6 bases; bases outside gene matches: 8. Germline CDR1 SNHLY, CDR2 FYNNEI. The length of the CDR3 is 15 residues. The CDR3 loop reads CARETGTGGPGELFF. Here the CDR3 DNA reads TGTGCCAGAGAAACCGGGACAGGGGGCCCCGGGGAGCTGTTTTTT.

The gene calls are TRBV6-6 and TRBJ1-6; D remains ambiguous. V was cut by 0 bases and J by 7 bases, with 10 bases left in between. Germline V gene data show CDR1 as MNHNY and CDR2 as SVGAGI (reference sequence). The CDR3 loop spans 15 amino acids. CDR3 DNA sequence: TGTGCCAGCAGTTACTCGAAGGACCAGAATTCACCCCTCCACTTT. It codes for CASSYSKDQNSPLHF.

The chain employs TRBV6-2 or TRBV6-3 and TRBJ2-5; D remains unclear. CDR1 and CDR2 (germline): MNHEY, SVGEGT. The CDR3 loop spans 14 amino acids. Trimming took off 6 bases at V and 2 bases at J, with 13 bases between the two ends. For the CDR3, the DNA is TGTGCCAGCAGCCTACAGAGCCCTCAAGAGACCCAGTACTTC. Translating it yields CASSLQSPQETQYF.

The chain has TRBV19 and TRBJ2-7, with D possibly matching TRBD1 (5 bases). Germline CDR1 is LNHDA and CDR2 is SQIVND (reference sequence). Trimming shortened V by 2 bases and J by 1 base, and 12 bases separated the two germline ends. CDR3 length equals 15 residues. For the CDR3, the DNA is TGTGCCAGTAGTATAACCCCCGACAGATCCTACGAGCAGTACTTC. Amino acids: CASSITPDRSYEQYF. Full variable domain (outside the CDR3, taken from reference TRBV19 and TRBJ2-7): DGGITQSPKYLFRKEGQNVTLSCEQNLNHDAMYWYRQDPGQGLRLIYYSQIVNDFQKGDIAEGYSVSREKKESFPLTVTSAQKNPTAFYLCASSITPDRSYEQYFGPGTRLTVT.

This clonotype was observed at least ten times. This chain joins TRBV6-4 and TRBJ1-1, with D hard to call. Trimming took off 2 bases at V and 0 bases at J, with 16 bases between the two ends. Germline V gene sequence: CDR1 MRHNA, CDR2 SNTAGT. The CDR3 runs to 17 residues. The CDR3 nucleotides are TGTGCCAGCAGTGACGAGTGGTCCAGGACCATGAACACTGAAGCTTTCTTT. Amino acid sequence: CASSDEWSRTMNTEAFF.

The chain uses TRBV12-3 or TRBV12-4 and TRBJ2-7; no clear D. This CDR3 is 13 amino acids long. V lost 4 bases to trimming and J lost 6 bases, with 13 bases between them. CDR3 DNA sequence: TGTGCCAGCAGTTCCCGGATTCGCACCGAGCAGTACTTC. This gives the protein CASSSRIRTEQYF.

V gene TRBV19 combines with J gene TRBJ2-2, with 8 bases lining up with TRBD1. J lost 5 bases, V lost 4 bases, and 3 bases had no gene match. CDR1 and CDR2 from the germline V gene are LNHDA and SQIVND (reference sequence). CDR3 length equals 14 residues. CDR3 in DNA: TGTGCCAGTAGTACAGGGGGCATAACCGGGGAGCTGTTTTTT. Encoded protein: CASSTGGITGELFF.

The chain employs TRBV9 and TRBJ1-4, with a weak D call TRBD1 (6 bases). CDR3 length: 15 amino acids. CDR1 is SGDLS and CDR2 is YYNGEE in the germline V gene. The V and J ends lost 3 bases and 2 bases respectively, with 11 bases between them. CDR3 protein: CASSGRGLTNEKLFF. The DNA for the CDR3 is TGTGCCAGCAGCGGCCGGGGGCTGACTAATGAAAAACTGTTTTTT.

A few counts support this clonotype. The chain has TRBV14 and TRBJ2-1, with no clear D. CDR1 and CDR2 from the germline V gene are SGHDN and FVKESK. V was pared by 2 bases and J by 1 base, with 9 bases between. The CDR3 is 15 amino acids. CDR3 DNA sequence: TGTGCCAGCAGCCAACCAGGATCATCCTACAATGAGCAGTTCTTC. Translation: CASSQPGSSYNEQFF.

This clonotype showed up just a few times. The chain couples TRBV12-5 to TRBJ1-5; tentative D call: TRBD1 (6 bases). CDR3 length: 14 residues. Between the trimmed V and J ends, which lost 6 bases and 1 base, there was a span of 10 bases. The V gene's germline CDR1 is LGHNT and CDR2 FRNRAP. CDR3 loop: CASGAGASNQPQHF. Here the CDR3 DNA reads TGTGCTAGTGGAGCAGGGGCAAGCAATCAGCCCCAGCATTTT.

This clonotype was counted only a few times. The J gene is TRBJ2-5, the V gene TRBV7-2, with TRBD2 matching over 12 bases. The junction had 5 bases not matched to a gene; V was cut back by 5 bases and J by 4 bases. CDR1 and CDR2 from the germline V gene are SGHTA and FQGNSA. The CDR3 has 15 amino acids. For the CDR3, the DNA is TGTGCCAGCAGCCGGACTAGCGGGGAAGGAGAGACCCAGTACTTC. Its translation is CASSRTSGEGETQYF. Combining the CDR3 with reference TRBV7-2 and TRBJ2-5 gives the whole variable domain GAGVSQSPSNKVTEKGKDVELRCDPISGHTALYWYRQSLGQGLEFLIYFQGNSAPDKSGLPSDRFSAERTGGSVSTLTIQRTQQEDSAVYLCASSRTSGEGETQYFGPGTRLLVL.

The table lists this clonotype with a few counts. V usage is TRBV20-1 and J usage is TRBJ1-1, with D tentatively TRBD1 (6 bases). The germline gives CDR1 DFQATT, CDR2 SNEGSKA (reference sequence). The CDR3 has 14 residues. The V and J ends lost 0 bases and 6 bases respectively, with 14 bases between them. The CDR3 reads CSARDNRESPEAFF. The CDR3 DNA sequence: TGCAGTGCTAGAGATAACAGGGAGAGCCCTGAAGCTTTCTTT.

This clonotype was counted only a few times. In DNA form, the CDR3 reads TGCGCCAGCAGTCCAGGGGGCTTTTATCAGCCCCAGCATTTT. Protein: CASSPGGFYQPQHF. The chain combines TRBV5-1 with TRBJ1-5; 8 nucleotides match TRBD1. Losses at the gene ends were 5 bases for V and 5 bases for J; bases not matched to a gene: 6. CDR3 length equals 14 residues. The germline gives CDR1 SGHRS, CDR2 YFSETQ.

This clonotype has just a few counts. The chain couples TRBV6-5 to TRBJ1-1; D unresolved. The germline CDR1 and CDR2 sequences are MNHEY and SVGAGI. Trimming stripped 0 bases from V and 2 bases from J, with 10 bases between. This CDR3 is built from 15 residues. CDR3 DNA: TGTGCCAGCAGTTACTCGTCAGGAGGCAACACTGAAGCTTTCTTT. Its protein product is CASSYSSGGNTEAFF.

This clonotype has only a few counts. The V call is TRBV7-9, the J call TRBJ1-2; no definite D call. CDR1 is SEHNR, CDR2 FQNEAQ, per germline (reference sequence). V was shortened by 5 bases and J by 5 bases, with 15 bases between the two germline ends. This CDR3 comprises 14 residues. The CDR3, as DNA: TGTGCCAGCAGCCCGATTAGTGCGGCGTATGGCTACACCTTC. Translated: CASSPISAAYGYTF.

V usage is TRBV7-9 and J usage is TRBJ1-1; 11 nucleotides match TRBD1. Losses at the gene ends were 0 bases for V and 3 bases for J; bases not matched to a gene: 0. The CDR3 is made up of 15 amino acids. Germline CDR1 SEHNR, CDR2 FQNEAQ (reference sequence). The CDR3 loop reads CASSLAGQGDTEAFF. The CDR3 nucleotides are TGTGCCAGCAGCTTAGCGGGACAGGGGGACACTGAAGCTTTCTTT. Complete variable domain (other parts from reference TRBV7-9 and TRBJ1-1): DTGVSQNPRHKITKRGQNVTFRCDPISEHNRLYWYRQTLGQGPEFLTYFQNEAQLEKSRLLSDRFSAERPKGSFSTLEIQRTEQGDSAMYLCASSLAGQGDTEAFFGQGTRLTVV.

This clonotype showed up just a few times. V gene TRBV6-5 combines with J gene TRBJ2-3, with a weak D call TRBD2 (5 bases). The CDR3 is 16 amino acids. Germline V CDR1 and CDR2: MNHEY, SVGAGI. V was pared by 3 bases and J by 2 bases, with 15 bases between. The CDR3: CASSYSGIIDTDTQYF. For the CDR3, the DNA is TGTGCCAGCAGTTATTCCGGGATCATTGACACAGATACGCAGTATTTT.

The CDR3 DNA sequence: TGTGCCAGCAACACGCTTGAGACCCAGTACTTC. Translated, it gives CASNTLETQYF. The rearrangement links TRBV28 to TRBJ2-5; D unclear. The CDR3 runs 11 residues. From germline, CDR1 is MDHEN and CDR2 SYDVKM. Trimming removed 7 bases at V and 5 bases at J, with 8 bases between. Based on the CDR3 plus reference TRBV28 and TRBJ2-5, the full variable domain is DVKVTQSSRYLVKRTGEKVFLECVQDMDHENMFWYRQDPGLGLRLIYFSYDVKMKEKGDIPEGYSVSREKKERFSLILESASTNQTSMYLCASNTLETQYFGPGTRLLVL.

This clonotype was seen repeatedly, ten times or more. This chain uses TRBV28 with TRBJ1-5; D gene ambiguous. This CDR3 has 16 residues. The V end lost 5 bases, the J end lost 4 bases, and 18 bases lay between the germline ends. Germline assignment: CDR1 MDHEN and CDR2 SYDVKM. CDR3: CASSRRQPLSNQPQHF. CDR3 bases: TGTGCCAGCAGTAGAAGGCAGCCCCTTTCTAATCAGCCCCAGCATTTT.

This clonotype came up a few times. The J gene is TRBJ2-3, the V gene TRBV5-6, with D tentatively TRBD2 (6 bases). Trimming shortened V by 1 base and J by 2 bases, and 11 bases separated the two germline ends. The CDR3 covers 15 residues. The germline CDR1 and CDR2 sequences are SGHDT and YYEEEE. CDR3 in DNA: TGTGCCAGCAGCTTGAGGGACTTAAACACAGATACGCAGTATTTT. This translates into CASSLRDLNTDTQYF.

This clonotype was counted between two and nine times. The genes are TRBV4-2 and TRBJ2-7; D is perhaps TRBD1 (6 bases). Trimming took off 0 bases at V and 7 bases at J, with 19 bases between the two ends. The CDR3 sequence is 16 residues long. Germline-derived CDR1 and CDR2 are LGHNA and YNFKEQ. The CDR3: CASSQDGTRGSREQYF. The CDR3 DNA reads as TGTGCCAGCAGCCAAGACGGGACACGGGGTTCCCGGGAGCAGTACTTC.